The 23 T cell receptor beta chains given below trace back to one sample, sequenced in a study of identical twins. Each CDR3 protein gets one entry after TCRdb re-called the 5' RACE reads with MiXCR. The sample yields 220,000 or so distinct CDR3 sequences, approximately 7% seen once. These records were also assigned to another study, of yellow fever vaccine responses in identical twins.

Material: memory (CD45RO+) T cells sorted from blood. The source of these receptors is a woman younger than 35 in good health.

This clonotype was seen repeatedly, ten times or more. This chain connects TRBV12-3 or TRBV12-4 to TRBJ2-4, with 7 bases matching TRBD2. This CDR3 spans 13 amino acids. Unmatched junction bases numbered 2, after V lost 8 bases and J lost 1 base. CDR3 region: CASGGGAKNIQYF. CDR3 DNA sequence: TGTGCCAGCGGGGGAGGGGCCAAAAACATTCAGTACTTC.

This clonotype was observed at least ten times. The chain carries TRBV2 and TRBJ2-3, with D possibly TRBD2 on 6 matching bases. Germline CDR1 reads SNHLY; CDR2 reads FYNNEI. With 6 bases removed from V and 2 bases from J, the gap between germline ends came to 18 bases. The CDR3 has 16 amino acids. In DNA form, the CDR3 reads TGTGCCAGCAGGATCCCCGGGCGGGACCTCACAGATACGCAGTATTTT. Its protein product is CASRIPGRDLTDTQYF.

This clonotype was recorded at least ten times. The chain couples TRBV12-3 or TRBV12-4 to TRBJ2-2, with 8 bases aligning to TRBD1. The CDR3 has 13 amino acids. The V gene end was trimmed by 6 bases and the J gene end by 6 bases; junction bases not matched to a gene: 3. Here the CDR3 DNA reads TGTGCCAGCAGCCCGACAGGGGCCGGGGAGCTGTTTTTT. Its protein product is CASSPTGAGELFF.

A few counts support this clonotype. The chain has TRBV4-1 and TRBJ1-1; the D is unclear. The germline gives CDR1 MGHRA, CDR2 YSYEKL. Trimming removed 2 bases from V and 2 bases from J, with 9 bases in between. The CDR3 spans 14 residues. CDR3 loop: CASSQPTRNTEAFF. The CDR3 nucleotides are TGCGCCAGCAGCCAACCCACACGTAACACTGAAGCTTTCTTT.

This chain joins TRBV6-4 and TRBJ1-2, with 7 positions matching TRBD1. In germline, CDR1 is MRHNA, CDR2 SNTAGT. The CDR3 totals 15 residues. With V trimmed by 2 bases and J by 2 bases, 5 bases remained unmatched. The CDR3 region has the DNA TGTGCCAGCAGTGACGGTACGACAGGGAACTATGGCTACACCTTC. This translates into CASSDGTTGNYGYTF.

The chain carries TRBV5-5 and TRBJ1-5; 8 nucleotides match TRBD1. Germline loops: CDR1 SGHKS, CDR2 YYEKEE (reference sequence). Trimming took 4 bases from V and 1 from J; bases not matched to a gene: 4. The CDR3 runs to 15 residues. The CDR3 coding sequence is TGTGCCAGCAGCGCAGGGGGCTCGAGCAATCAGCCCCAGCATTTT. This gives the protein CASSAGGSSNQPQHF.

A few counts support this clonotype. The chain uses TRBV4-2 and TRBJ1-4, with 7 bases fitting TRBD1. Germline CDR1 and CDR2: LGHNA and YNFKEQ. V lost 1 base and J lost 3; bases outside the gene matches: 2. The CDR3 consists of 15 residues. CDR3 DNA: TGTGCCAGCAGCCAAGGAGGGACAGCTAATGAAAAACTGTTTTTT. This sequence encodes CASSQGGTANEKLFF.

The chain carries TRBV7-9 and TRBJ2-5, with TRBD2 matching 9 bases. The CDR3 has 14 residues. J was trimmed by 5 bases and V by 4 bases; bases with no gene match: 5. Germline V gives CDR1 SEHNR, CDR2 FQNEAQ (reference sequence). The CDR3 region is CASSSLAGAETQYF. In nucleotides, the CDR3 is TGTGCCAGCAGCTCCTTAGCGGGGGCCGAGACCCAGTACTTC.

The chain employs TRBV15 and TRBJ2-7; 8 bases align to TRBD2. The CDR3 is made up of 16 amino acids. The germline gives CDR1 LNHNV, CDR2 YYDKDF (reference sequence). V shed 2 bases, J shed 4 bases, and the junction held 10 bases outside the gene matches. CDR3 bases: TGTGCCACCAGCAGATTAACAGCGGGAGCGACGTACGAGCAGTACTTC. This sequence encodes CATSRLTAGATYEQYF.

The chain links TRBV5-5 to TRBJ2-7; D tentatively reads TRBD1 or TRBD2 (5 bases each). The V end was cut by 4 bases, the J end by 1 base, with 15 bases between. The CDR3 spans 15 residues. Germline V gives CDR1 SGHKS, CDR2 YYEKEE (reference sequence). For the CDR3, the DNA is TGTGCCAGCAGCGAGGGACCTAACCAATCCTACGAGCAGTACTTC. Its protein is CASSEGPNQSYEQYF.

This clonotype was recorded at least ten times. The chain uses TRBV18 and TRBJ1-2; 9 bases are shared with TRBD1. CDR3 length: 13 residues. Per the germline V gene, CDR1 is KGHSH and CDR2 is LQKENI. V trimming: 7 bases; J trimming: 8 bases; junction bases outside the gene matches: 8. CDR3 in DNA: TGTGCCAGCTACACCGGGACAGGGTACGGCTACACCTTC. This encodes CASYTGTGYGYTF.

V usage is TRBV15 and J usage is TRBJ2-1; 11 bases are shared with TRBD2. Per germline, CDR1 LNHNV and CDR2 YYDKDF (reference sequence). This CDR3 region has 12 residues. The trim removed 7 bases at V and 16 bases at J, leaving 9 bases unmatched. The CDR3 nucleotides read TGTGCCACCACCACAACTAGCGGGAGCCCTTTCTTC. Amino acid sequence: CATTTTSGSPFF.

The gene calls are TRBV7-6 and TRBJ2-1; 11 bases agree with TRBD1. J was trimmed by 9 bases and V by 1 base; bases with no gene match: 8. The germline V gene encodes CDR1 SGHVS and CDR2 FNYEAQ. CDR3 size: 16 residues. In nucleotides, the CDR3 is TGTGCCAGCAGCTTAGATTGGGACAGGGGGTTCAGTGAGCAGTTCTTC. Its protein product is CASSLDWDRGFSEQFF.

The CDR3 is CASSSYDRGSDGYTF. The CDR3 nucleotides are TGCGCCAGCAGTTCTTACGACAGGGGGAGTGACGGCTACACCTTC. The genes are TRBV10-1 and TRBJ1-2; 9 bases fit TRBD1. The CDR3 is made up of 15 amino acids. Germline V gene data show CDR1 as WNHNN and CDR2 as SYGVQD (reference sequence). The trim removed 5 bases at V and 8 bases at J, leaving 12 bases unmatched.

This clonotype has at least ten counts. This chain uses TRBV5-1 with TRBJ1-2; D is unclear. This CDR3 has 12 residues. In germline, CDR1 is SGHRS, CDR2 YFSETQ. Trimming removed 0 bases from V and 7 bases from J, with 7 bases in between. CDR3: CASSLAGFGYTF. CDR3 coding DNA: TGCGCCAGCAGCTTGGCGGGCTTTGGCTACACCTTC.

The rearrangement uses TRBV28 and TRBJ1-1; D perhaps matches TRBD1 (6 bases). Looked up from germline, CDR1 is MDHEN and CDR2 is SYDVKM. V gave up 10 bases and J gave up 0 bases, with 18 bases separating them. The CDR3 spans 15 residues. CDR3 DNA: TGTGCCATCACAGGGATAGATTTGGTGAACACTGAAGCTTTCTTT. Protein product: CAITGIDLVNTEAFF.

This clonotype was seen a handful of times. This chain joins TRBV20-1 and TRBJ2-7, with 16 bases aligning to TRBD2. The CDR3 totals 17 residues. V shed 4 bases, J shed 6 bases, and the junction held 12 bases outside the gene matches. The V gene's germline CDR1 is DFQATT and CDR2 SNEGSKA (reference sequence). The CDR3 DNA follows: TGCAGTGCTACACCGGGACTAGCGGGAGGGCTTCGCTCCGAGCAGTACTTC. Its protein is CSATPGLAGGLRSEQYF.

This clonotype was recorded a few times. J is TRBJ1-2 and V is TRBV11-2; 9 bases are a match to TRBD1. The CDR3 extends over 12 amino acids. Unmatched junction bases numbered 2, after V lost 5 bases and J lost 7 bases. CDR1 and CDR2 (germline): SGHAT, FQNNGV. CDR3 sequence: CASSGTGPGYTF. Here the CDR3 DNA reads TGTGCCAGCAGCGGGACAGGGCCTGGCTACACCTTC.

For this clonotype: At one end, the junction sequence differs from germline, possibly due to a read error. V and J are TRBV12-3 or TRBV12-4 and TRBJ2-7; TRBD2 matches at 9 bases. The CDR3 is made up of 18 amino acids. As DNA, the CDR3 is TGTGCCTGCAGTTTGAAGGGTCCGGGACTAGCCCTCCCCTACGAGCAGTACTTC. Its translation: CACSLKGPGLALPYEQYF.

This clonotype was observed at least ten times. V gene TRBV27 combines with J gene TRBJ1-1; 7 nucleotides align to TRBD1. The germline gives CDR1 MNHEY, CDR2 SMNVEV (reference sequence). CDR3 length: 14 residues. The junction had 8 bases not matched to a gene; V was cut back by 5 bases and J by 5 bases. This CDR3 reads CASSPGSRGTEAFF. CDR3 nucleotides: TGTGCCAGCAGTCCAGGGTCCAGGGGGACTGAAGCTTTCTTT.

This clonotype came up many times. The CDR3 nucleotides read TGTGCCAGCAGCTTGGGGGCAGGTGATCAGCCCCAGCATTTT. The encoded protein is CASSLGAGDQPQHF. The J gene is TRBJ1-5, the V gene TRBV5-6; no reliable D call. The CDR3 covers 14 residues. CDR1 is SGHDT, CDR2 YYEEEE, per germline. V was shortened by 0 bases and J by 5 bases, with 9 bases between the two germline ends.

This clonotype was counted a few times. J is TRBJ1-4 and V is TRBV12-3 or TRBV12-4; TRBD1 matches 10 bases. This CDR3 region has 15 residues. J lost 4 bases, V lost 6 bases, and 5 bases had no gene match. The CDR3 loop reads CASSTGTGVNEKLFF. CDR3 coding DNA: TGTGCCAGCAGCACCGGGACAGGGGTTAATGAAAAACTGTTTTTT.

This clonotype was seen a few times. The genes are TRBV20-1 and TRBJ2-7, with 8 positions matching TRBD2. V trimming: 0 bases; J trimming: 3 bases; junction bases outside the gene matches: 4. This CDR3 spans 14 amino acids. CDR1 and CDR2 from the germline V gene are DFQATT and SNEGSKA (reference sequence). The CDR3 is CSARDGLAGYEQYF. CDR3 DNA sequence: TGCAGTGCTAGAGATGGACTAGCCGGCTACGAGCAGTACTTC.